The sequence of this T cell receptor (beta chain) was determined in a study of a mutant IDH1 vaccine in newly diagnosed glioma. As for time point: week 35, safety follow-up. Every vaccination contained 300 ug of the mutant IDH1 20-mer peptide and was paired with topical imiquimod. Donor tumors were new WHO grade 3 or 4 IDH1-mutant, ATRX-lost astrocytomas. Libraries were prepared by immunoSEQ multiplex PCR; TCRdb keeps only in-frame clonotypes and omits some of them. The table has about 32,000 clones, roughly three quarters seen once. Comments on this clone: Its antigen is not identified.

Germline V CDR1 and CDR2: ENHRY, SYGVKD. CDR3 size: 14 residues. V lost 2 bases and J 5 bases, leaving 10 bases between the germline ends. This TCR came from a woman aged 25 to 39 with glioma. Some clones in this sample may be carry-over from other donors' samples. This specimen was PBMCs, taken from a glioma patient whose treatment included an IDH1 peptide vaccine. The chain joins TRBV10-3 to TRBJ2-1, with D perhaps matching TRBD2 (5 bases). The CDR3 reads CAISEPERNNEQFF. The CDR3 nucleotides are TGTGCCATCAGTGAGCCAGAGCGGAACAATGAGCAGTTCTTC.